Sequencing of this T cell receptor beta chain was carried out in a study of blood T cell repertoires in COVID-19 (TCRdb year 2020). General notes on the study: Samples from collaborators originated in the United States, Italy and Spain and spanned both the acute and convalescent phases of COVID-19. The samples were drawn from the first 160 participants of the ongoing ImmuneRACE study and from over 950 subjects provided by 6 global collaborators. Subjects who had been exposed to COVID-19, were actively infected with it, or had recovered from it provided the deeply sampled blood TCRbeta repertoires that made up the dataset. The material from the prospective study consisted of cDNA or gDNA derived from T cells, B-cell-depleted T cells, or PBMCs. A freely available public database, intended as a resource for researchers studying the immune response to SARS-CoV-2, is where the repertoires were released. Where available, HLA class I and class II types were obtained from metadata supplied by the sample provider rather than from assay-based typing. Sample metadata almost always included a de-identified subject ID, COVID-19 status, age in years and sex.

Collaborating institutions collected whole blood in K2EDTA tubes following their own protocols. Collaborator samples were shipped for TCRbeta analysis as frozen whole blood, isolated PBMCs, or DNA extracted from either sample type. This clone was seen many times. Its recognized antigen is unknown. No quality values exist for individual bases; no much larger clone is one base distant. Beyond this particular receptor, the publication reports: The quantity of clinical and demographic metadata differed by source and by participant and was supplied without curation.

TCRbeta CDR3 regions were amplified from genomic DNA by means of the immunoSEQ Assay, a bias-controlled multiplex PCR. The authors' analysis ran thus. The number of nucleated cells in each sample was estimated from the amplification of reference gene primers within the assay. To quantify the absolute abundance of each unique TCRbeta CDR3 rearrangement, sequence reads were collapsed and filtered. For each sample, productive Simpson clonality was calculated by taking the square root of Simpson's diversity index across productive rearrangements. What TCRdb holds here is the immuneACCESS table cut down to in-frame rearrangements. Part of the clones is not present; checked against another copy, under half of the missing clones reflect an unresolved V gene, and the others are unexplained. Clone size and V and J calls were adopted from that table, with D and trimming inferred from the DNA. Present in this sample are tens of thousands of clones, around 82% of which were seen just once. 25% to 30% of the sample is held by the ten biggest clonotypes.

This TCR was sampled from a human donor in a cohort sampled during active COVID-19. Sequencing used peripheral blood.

The CDR3 sequence is CASSLIFGNTIYF. The DNA sequence is TGTGCCAGCAGCTTAATCTTCGGAAACACCATATATTTT. The chain is encoded by TRBV7-2 joined to TRBJ1-3, with the D gene too uncertain to name. Based on the germline V gene, the CDR1 and CDR2 sequences are SGHTA and FQGNSA. Taken from cysteine to phenylalanine, the CDR3 has 13 residues. Only CDR3 DNA is held: 39 bases, read in frame from base 1. V sheds 2 bases and J sheds 4 bases, leaving 6 bases between their ends.